This T cell receptor beta chain is from a study of OX40 agonist ivuxolimab in advanced cancers. About the study as a whole: Ivuxolimab was a fully human IgG2 agonistic monoclonal antibody targeting the costimulatory receptor OX40 (CD134). Intravenous ivuxolimab was administered to patients every 2 weeks at six dose levels: 0.01, 0.1, 0.3, 1.5, 3 and 10 mg/kg. Among the roughly 50 dose-escalation patients, 19 had hepatocellular carcinoma, 15 melanoma, 9 renal cell carcinoma and 9 head and neck cancer. In the dose-escalation cohort, 70% to 85% of patients were male, and the mean age was approximately 60 years, with a range of about 20 to 90. Patients were allowed to have had prior anti-PD-1, anti-PD-L1 or anti-CTLA-4 therapy, and around 37% of the dose-escalation patients had previously received checkpoint inhibitors. Three dose-escalation patients achieved partial responses, one with hepatocellular carcinoma and two with cutaneous melanoma. Peripheral TCRbeta sequencing aimed to test whether ivuxolimab altered TCR sequence diversity and caused clonal T-cell expansion. The paper covers the monotherapy dose-escalation part of the phase I ivuxolimab trial, which included N of about 50 patients.

The trial excluded patients who had a history of autoimmune disease or were on systemic immunosuppression. Peripheral blood for TCR sequencing was drawn from every dose cohort at baseline, at cycle 4 day 1 and at cycle 7 day 1. The samples were taken from a phase I, first-in-human, multicenter, open-label dose-escalation trial of ivuxolimab. Adults with locally advanced or metastatic melanoma, renal cell, hepatocellular, or head and neck squamous cell carcinoma were enrolled in the trial. Before TCR sequencing, CD4+ T cells and CD8+ T cells from peripheral blood were sorted into separate populations. The CDR3 contains 13 residues, cysteine and phenylalanine counted. This entry keeps only the CDR3 DNA: 39 bases, framed from base 1. Compared with germline, V lacks 5 bases and J lacks 8 bases; bases without a gene match: 4. CDR1 SGHVS and CDR2 FNYEAQ are derived from the germline V gene. Of note for this clone: Its antigen is still unknown. One base away there is no much larger clone; base qualities are not given.

The research as a whole found: At doses of 0.1 to 3.0 mg/kg, clonal expansion of both CD4+ and CD8+ T cells in blood was seen between baseline and week 6. Low levels of normalized T-cell clonal expansion were also shown by some nonresponding patients. In the 0.1-3.0 mg/kg groups, partial responders were among the patients with the lowest normalized peripheral clonal expansion, particularly in CD8+ T cells. After ivuxolimab, CD8+ T cells had more expanded clones than CD4+ T cells on average. The antigen specificity of the clonally expanded peripheral T cells was not determined.

To sequence the TCRbeta CDR3 region, genomic DNA was isolated from the sorted cells. The immunoSEQ Assay was used to sequence the TCRbeta CDR3 regions. TCRdb provides this immuneACCESS table in a form limited to in-frame rearrangements. Some clones are lacking; in checked studies, under half of them reflect an unresolved V gene, and why the rest are absent is not known. Within this sample are tens of thousands of clones, with around 84% of them counted one time only. 6.5% to 8% of the sample lies in the top ten. This sequence originates from an adult with an advanced solid tumor such as melanoma, head and neck, liver or kidney cancer. The sample here was CD4+ or CD8+ T cells sorted from blood, taken in a trial of the OX40 agonist ivuxolimab. The chain is made from TRBV7-6 and TRBJ1-1, and 11 junction bases match TRBD1. This receptor has the CDR3 CASSPGTGGEAFF. The DNA sequence reads TGTGCCAGCAGCCCCGGGACAGGGGGAGAAGCTTTCTTT.